Included here is one TCR beta chain sequence, with context. In germline, CDR1 is SGHNT, CDR2 YYREEE (reference sequence). CDR3 length equals 15 residues. With 0 bases clipped from V and 5 bases from J, the junction kept 4 bases outside the gene matches. This record comes from a study of radiotherapy plus CTLA-4 blockade in lung cancer. Produced via immunoSEQ multiplex PCR; TCRdb's table is partial and in-frame only. Of around 78,000 clones in the sample, about four fifths were seen once. This clonotype originated in a human donor with non-small cell lung cancer who had a partial response to radiotherapy plus ipilimumab. Some clones in this sample may be carry-over from other donors' samples. The sequenced sample was peripheral blood, obtained from a patient treated with radiotherapy plus ipilimumab. The chain employs TRBV5-4 and TRBJ1-2; TRBD1 matches 10 bases. This CDR3 is CASSLVGQGIYGYTF. As DNA, the CDR3 is TGTGCCAGCAGCTTGGTGGGACAGGGGATATATGGCTACACCTTC.